The 10 T cell receptor beta chains presented below share a single source sample, sequenced in a study of CD8 T cells in ankylosing spondylitis. TCRdb reprocessed the 5' RACE reads via MiXCR and lists one record per CDR3 protein. The profile shows 250,000 to 400,000 distinct CDR3 sequences, roughly 10% of them singletons. Sequencing was done on a sample of blood, either unsorted or a sorted T cell fraction (not recorded which). The receptors shown here come from a female donor with ankylosing spondylitis or in good health (not recorded which).

The chain uses TRBV12-3 or TRBV12-4 and TRBJ1-1, with a tentative D call TRBD1 (5 bases). Trimming took 3 bases from V and 6 from J, leaving 11 bases between them. The CDR3 has 13 residues. This CDR3 is CASSFKGSPEAFF. The CDR3 DNA reads as TGTGCCAGCAGTTTCAAGGGGTCCCCTGAAGCTTTCTTT.

In this sample, this clonotype turned up many times. The junction and the germline gene differ at one end; a read error may be behind it. The J gene is TRBJ1-5, the V gene TRBV5-1, with unresolved D. CDR1 and CDR2 (germline): SGHRS, YFSETQ. The CDR3 is 14 amino acids. The CDR3 here is CASSLEGVNQPQHF. In DNA form, the CDR3 reads TGTGCCAGCAGTTTAGAGGGAGTAAATCAGCCCCAGCATTTT.

J is TRBJ2-1 and V is TRBV20-1; 7 bases are a match to TRBD1. There are 15 residues in the CDR3. V shed 0 bases, J shed 14 bases, and the junction held 16 bases outside the gene matches. CDR1 DFQATT and CDR2 SNEGSKA come from the germline V gene (reference sequence). The CDR3 coding sequence is TGCAGTGCTAGAGATTTAGGGGGCTTTAGTGAATTGGAGTTCTTC. It codes for CSARDLGGFSELEFF.

Remarks on this clonotype: A much more abundant neighbour one base away suggests this may be a read error. The chain couples TRBV7-8 to TRBJ1-2, with D maybe TRBD1 (5 bases). Germline V gene lookup returns CDR1 SGHVS and CDR2 FQNEAQ. The CDR3 consists of 12 residues. The DNA for the CDR3 is TGTGCCAGCTCCCCGCTGGGGCTTGGCTACGCCTTC. Protein: CASSPLGLGYAF.

The chain recombines TRBV18 with TRBJ2-2; weak D call: TRBD2 (6 bases). Germline loops: CDR1 KGHSH, CDR2 LQKENI. With 1 base removed from V and 3 bases from J, the gap between germline ends came to 12 bases. The CDR3 totals 16 residues. Here the CDR3 reads CASSPLTSRDTGELFF. For the CDR3, the DNA is TGTGCCAGCTCACCACTCACTAGCCGTGACACCGGGGAGCTGTTTTTT.

This clonotype has a count of ten or more. This chain connects TRBV7-9 to TRBJ1-1; D gene unclear. Trimming stripped 0 bases from V and 4 bases from J, with 12 bases between. The length of the CDR3 is 15 residues. CDR1 SEHNR and CDR2 FQNEAQ come from the germline V gene (reference sequence). The CDR3 region is CASSLAEGVSTEAFF. Written as DNA, the CDR3 is TGTGCCAGCAGCTTAGCGGAGGGAGTGAGCACTGAAGCTTTCTTT.

This clonotype was picked up many times. This chain joins TRBV5-6 and TRBJ2-1; no clear D. Germline V gene data show CDR1 as SGHDT and CDR2 as YYEEEE. CDR3 length equals 12 residues. V lost 0 bases and J 9 bases, leaving 7 bases between the germline ends. CDR3 bases: TGTGCCAGCAGCTTGGGATCGAGTGAGCAGTTCTTC. It codes for CASSLGSSEQFF.

Details on this clonotype: Given a much more abundant clone one base away, this may be a read error. V is TRBV5-4 and J is TRBJ1-2; 7 bases match TRBD1. CDR3 size: 15 residues. The germline V gene has CDR1 SGHNT and CDR2 YYREEE (reference sequence). CDR3 sequence: CARSWTGPEGYGYTF. CDR3 DNA: TGTGCCCGCAGCTGGACAGGACCTGAGGGCTATGGCTACACCTTC.

In its sample, this clonotype was seen many times. The chain employs TRBV12-3 or TRBV12-4 and TRBJ1-6, with D perhaps matching TRBD1 (6 bases). Trimming removed 7 bases from V and 0 bases from J, with 10 bases in between. This CDR3 is 15 amino acids long. The chain's CDR3 is CASTRGGSYNSPLHF. In nucleotides, the CDR3 is TGTGCCAGCACCAGGGGAGGCTCCTATAATTCACCCCTCCACTTT.

A word on this clonotype: One junction end does not reproduce the germline sequence, and a read error may be involved. This chain links TRBV2 with TRBJ1-4; a possible D gene is TRBD1 (6 bases). The CDR3 consists of 14 residues. In germline, CDR1 is SNHLY, CDR2 FYNNEI. The CDR3 bases are TGTGCCAGCAGGGTACAGGGCCAAGGTGAAAAACCGTTTTTT. This codes for CASRVQGQGEKPFF.